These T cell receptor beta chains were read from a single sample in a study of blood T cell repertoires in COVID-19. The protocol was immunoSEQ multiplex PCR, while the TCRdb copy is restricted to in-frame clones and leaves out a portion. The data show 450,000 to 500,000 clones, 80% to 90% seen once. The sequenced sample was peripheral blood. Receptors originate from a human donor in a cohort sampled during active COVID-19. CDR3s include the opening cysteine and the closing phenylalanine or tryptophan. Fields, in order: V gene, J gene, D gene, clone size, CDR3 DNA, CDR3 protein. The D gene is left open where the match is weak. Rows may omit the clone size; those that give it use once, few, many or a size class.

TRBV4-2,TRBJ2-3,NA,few,TGTGCCAGCAGCCAAGAAATATCAGGGTTTGCTAGCACAGATACGCAGTATTTT,CASSQEISGFASTDTQYF
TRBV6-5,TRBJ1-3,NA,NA,TGTGCCAGCTCCCTGAACAAAGGAAACACCATATATTTT,CASSLNKGNTIYF
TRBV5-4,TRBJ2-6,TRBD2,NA,TGTGCCAGCAGGGAAGGGACTACTGGGGCCAACGTCCTGACTTTC,CASREGTTGANVLTF
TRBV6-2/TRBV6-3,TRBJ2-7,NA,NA,TGTGCCAGCAGCTCCCCATCGGGAAGCGACTACGAGCAGTACTTC,CASSSPSGSDYEQYF
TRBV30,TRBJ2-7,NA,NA,TGTGCCTGGGCCGGAGGGGTCGAGCAGTACTTC,CAWAGGVEQYF
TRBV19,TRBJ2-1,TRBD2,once,TGTGCCAGTAGAACGGACTGGACTAGATACAATGAGCAGTTCTTC,CASRTDWTRYNEQFF
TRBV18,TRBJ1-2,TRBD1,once,TGTGCCAGCTCACCTGAAGGACAGGGGGCCGGGGGCTACACCTTC,CASSPEGQGAGGYTF
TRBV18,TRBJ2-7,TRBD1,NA,TGTGCCAGCTCACCACCGGCAGGGGGCTACGAGCAGTACTTC,CASSPPAGGYEQYF
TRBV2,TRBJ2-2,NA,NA,TGTGCCAGCGGAGGACAGCCTTTCATGGAGCTGTTTTTT,CASGGQPFMELFF
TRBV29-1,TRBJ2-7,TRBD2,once,TGCAGCGTTGGTGCTAGCGGGAGTAACGAGCAGTACTTC,CSVGASGSNEQYF
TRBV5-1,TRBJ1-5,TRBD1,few,TGCGCCAGCAGCCCCGGACAGGGAATGTATCAGCCCCAGCATTTT,CASSPGQGMYQPQHF
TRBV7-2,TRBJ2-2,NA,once,TGTGCCAGCAGCTTAGTCTATATAAGTCCCTCCGGCACCGGGGAGCTGTTTTTT,CASSLVYISPSGTGELFF
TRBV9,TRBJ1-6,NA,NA,TGTGCCAGCAGCGTGCATCAGAGCGGTGCTCAATCACCCCTCCACTTT,CASSVHQSGAQSPLHF
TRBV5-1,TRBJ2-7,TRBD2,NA,TGCGCCAGCAGCTTGGGGACTAGCGACCCCTACGAGCAGTACTTC,CASSLGTSDPYEQYF
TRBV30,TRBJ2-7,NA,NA,TGTGCCTGGAGATTTAGAGGGGGTTTGGGATACGAGCAGTACTTC,CAWRFRGGLGYEQYF
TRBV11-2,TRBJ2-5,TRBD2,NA,TGTGCCAGCAGCTCTCCGGGACTAGCGGGAGGGGGGGAGACCCAGTACTTC,CASSSPGLAGGGETQYF
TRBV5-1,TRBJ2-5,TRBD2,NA,TGCGCCAGCAGCTGGACTAGCGGGAGAGGAGAGACCCAGTACTTC,CASSWTSGRGETQYF
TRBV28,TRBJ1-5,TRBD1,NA,TGTGCCAGCAGTTCCGGACAGGGGCGGGCCAATCAGCCCCAGCATTTT,CASSSGQGRANQPQHF
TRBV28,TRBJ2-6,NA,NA,TGTGCCAGCCAAAAGACGGTTAGACGATTGGGAGTCAACGTCCTGACTTTC,CASQKTVRRLGVNVLTF
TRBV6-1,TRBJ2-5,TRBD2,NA,TGTGCCAGCAGTGAACCTGCTAGCGGGAGGGAGACCCAGTACTTC,CASSEPASGRETQYF
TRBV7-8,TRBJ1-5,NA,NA,TGTGCCAGCAGCTTATTAACGCAGGTCAATCAGCCCCAGCATTTT,CASSLLTQVNQPQHF
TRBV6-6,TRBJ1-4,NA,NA,TGTGCCAGCCGTAGGGGTGAAAAACTGTTTTTT,CASRRGEKLFF
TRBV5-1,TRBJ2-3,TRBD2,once,TGCGCCAGCAGCTTGGTCTCCGGGAGGTTTGTAGATACGCAGTATTTT,CASSLVSGRFVDTQYF
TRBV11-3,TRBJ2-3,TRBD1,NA,TGTGCCAGCAGCTTACGGACAGGGACAGATACGCAGTATTTT,CASSLRTGTDTQYF
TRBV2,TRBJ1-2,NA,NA,TGTGCCAGCAGGTTGACAGAGCTATTTGGGGACACCTTC,CASRLTELFGDTF
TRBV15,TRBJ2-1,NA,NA,TGTGCCACCAGCAGAGACGGTGCGGATGAGCAGTTCTTC,CATSRDGADEQFF
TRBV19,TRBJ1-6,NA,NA,TGTGCCAGTAGTCCCCGGGAGGATTCACCCCTCCACTTT,CASSPREDSPLHF
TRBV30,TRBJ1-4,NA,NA,TGTGCCTGGAGTTCAGGGTCAGGGATCGCAACTAATGAAAAACTGTTTTTT,CAWSSGSGIATNEKLFF
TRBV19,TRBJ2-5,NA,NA,TGTGCCAGTAGTATCCGGGACAACCAAGAGACCCAGTACTTC,CASSIRDNQETQYF
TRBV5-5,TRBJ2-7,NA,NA,TGTGCCAGCAGCTTCAGGGGAGGACAGGCCGCCTACGAGCAGTACTTC,CASSFRGGQAAYEQYF
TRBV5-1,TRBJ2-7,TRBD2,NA,TGCGCCAGCAGCTTGGGGGCTAGCGGGGGTCTCGAGCAGTACTTC,CASSLGASGGLEQYF
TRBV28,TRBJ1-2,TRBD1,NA,TGTGCCAGCAGTTTGGTGGACAGGGTGGATGGCTACACCTTC,CASSLVDRVDGYTF
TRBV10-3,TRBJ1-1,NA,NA,TGTGCCATCACCCCCCGGGGGTTGACTGAAGCTTTCTTT,CAITPRGLTEAFF
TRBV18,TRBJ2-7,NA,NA,TGTGCCAGCTCACCACCAGACAGGCGGTCCTACGAGCAGTACTTC,CASSPPDRRSYEQYF
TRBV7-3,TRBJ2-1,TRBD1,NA,TGTGCCAGCAGCGTCTCTGTGACAGGGGCGTACAATGAGCAGTTCTTC,CASSVSVTGAYNEQFF
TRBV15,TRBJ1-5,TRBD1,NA,TGTGCCACCAGAGAGTTCCGACAGGGTGGTCAGCCCCAGCATTTT,CATREFRQGGQPQHF
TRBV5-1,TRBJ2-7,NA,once,TGCGCCAGCAGCTTGGAGACCGATAACCGAGGGCAGTACTTC,CASSLETDNRGQYF
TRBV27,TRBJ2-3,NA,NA,TGTGCCAGCAGTTTAGGGGGCCTAAATGTAGATACGCAGTATTTT,CASSLGGLNVDTQYF
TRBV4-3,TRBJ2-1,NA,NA,TGCGCCAGCGGACTTAGCGGTTCCTACAATGAGCAGTTCTTC,CASGLSGSYNEQFF
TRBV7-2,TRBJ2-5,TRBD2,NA,TGTGCCAGCAGCTACGCGGGAGGGGAGAGTGAGACCCAGTACTTC,CASSYAGGESETQYF
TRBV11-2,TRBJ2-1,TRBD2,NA,TGTGCCAGCAGTTTGGACAGGGGTAGACTAGCGGGAGCAGGTGAGCAGTTCTTC,CASSLDRGRLAGAGEQFF
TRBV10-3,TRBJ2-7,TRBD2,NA,TGTGCCATCAGTTCCGGGACTAGCGGGAGAGGGGGGCCCTACGAGCAGTACTTC,CAISSGTSGRGGPYEQYF
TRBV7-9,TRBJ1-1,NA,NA,TGTGCCAGCAGCTTATCAGGGAACACTGAAGCTTTCTTT,CASSLSGNTEAFF
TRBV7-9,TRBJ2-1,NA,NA,TGTGCCAGCAGCTCCCCGGGCGGGGACAGAGGGGGGACCTACAATGAGCAGTTCTTC,CASSSPGGDRGGTYNEQFF
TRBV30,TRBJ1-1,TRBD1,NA,TGTGCCTTACCCTTCGGACAGGGGAACACTGAAGCTTTCTTT,CALPFGQGNTEAFF
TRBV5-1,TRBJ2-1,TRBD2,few,TGCGCCAGCAGCCTTAGCGGGAGCTCCTACAATGAGCAGTTCTTC,CASSLSGSSYNEQFF
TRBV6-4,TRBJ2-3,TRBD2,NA,TGTGCCAGCAGACCGAGTCGGACTAGCCGCACAGATACGCAGTATTTT,CASRPSRTSRTDTQYF
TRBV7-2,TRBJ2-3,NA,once,TGTGCCAGCAGCCTTGATCTGGCGCGGACTAGCACAGATACGCAGTATTTT,CASSLDLARTSTDTQYF
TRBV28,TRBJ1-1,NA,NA,TGTGCCAGCAGTTCTCATTCCACAGGAAACACTGAAGCTTTCTTT,CASSSHSTGNTEAFF
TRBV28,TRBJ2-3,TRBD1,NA,TGTGCCAGCCGGTTCCGGGACAGAGATACGCAGTATTTT,CASRFRDRDTQYF
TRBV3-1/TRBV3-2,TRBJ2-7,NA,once,TGTGCCAGCAGCCGGACAGACGAGTACGAGCAGTACTTC,CASSRTDEYEQYF
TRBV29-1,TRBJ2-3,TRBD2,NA,TGCAGCGTTTTTAGCGGGAGGGCCGGGGATACGCAGTATTTT,CSVFSGRAGDTQYF
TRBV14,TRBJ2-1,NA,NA,TGTGCCAGCAGCCGTTCCGGCAATGAGCAGTTCTTC,CASSRSGNEQFF
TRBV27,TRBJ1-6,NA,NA,TGTGCCAGCAGTTTTATGAACAGGGTGTATAATTCACCCCTCCACTTT,CASSFMNRVYNSPLHF